This entry features one TCR beta chain sequence. TCRdb's table, derived via immunoSEQ multiplex PCR, lists solely in-frame clones and lacks some. Of millions of clones listed, 85% to 95% were seen once; the top ten hold around 1.7%. The CDR3 has 17 amino acids. The V gene's germline CDR1 is SGDLS and CDR2 YYNGEE. V was pared by 3 bases and J by 4 bases, with 10 bases of the junction left unmatched. This record comes from a study of shared clonotypes between healthy human individuals. Naive CD8 isolation took CD45RO-negative cells positively selected for CCR7 and excluded terminally differentiated effector memory CD45RA+ cells.

Sequenced input: naive CD8+ T cells from PBMCs. The TCR sequence derives from a man younger than 30 in good health. Some clones in this sample may be carry-over from other donors' samples. The V gene is TRBV9, the J gene TRBJ2-1; 10 bases line up with TRBD2. The CDR3 loop reads CASSGNSGRFLYNEQFF. DNA of the CDR3: TGTGCCAGCAGCGGTAATAGCGGGAGGTTCCTTTACAATGAGCAGTTCTTC.